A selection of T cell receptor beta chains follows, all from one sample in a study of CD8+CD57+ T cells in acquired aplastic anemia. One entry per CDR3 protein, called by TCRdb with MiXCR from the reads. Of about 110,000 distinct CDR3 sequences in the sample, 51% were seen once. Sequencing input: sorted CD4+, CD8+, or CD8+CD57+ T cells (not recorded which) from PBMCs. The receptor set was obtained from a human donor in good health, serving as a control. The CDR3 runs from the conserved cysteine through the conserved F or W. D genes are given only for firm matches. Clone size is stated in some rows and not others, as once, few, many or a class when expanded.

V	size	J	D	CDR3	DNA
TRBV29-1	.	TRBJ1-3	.	CSVGVSGNTIYF	TGCAGCGTTGGGGTCTCTGGAAACACCATATATTTT
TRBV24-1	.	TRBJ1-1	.	CATRSIRGEAFF	TGTGCCACCAGGTCAATAAGGGGTGAAGCTTTCTTT
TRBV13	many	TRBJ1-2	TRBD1	CASSTGGLYGYTF	TGTGCCAGCAGTACAGGGGGGCTCTATGGCTACACCTTC
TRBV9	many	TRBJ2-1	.	CASSVVASGMYNEQFF	TGTGCCAGCAGCGTAGTAGCCAGCGGCATGTACAATGAGCAGTTCTTC
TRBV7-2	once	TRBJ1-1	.	CASSLASPNTEAFF	TGTGCCAGCAGCTTAGCGTCCCCGAACACTGAAGCTTTCTTT
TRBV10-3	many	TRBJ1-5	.	CAISELGHQKDQPQHF	TGTGCCATCAGTGAACTGGGACACCAGAAAGATCAGCCCCAGCATTTT
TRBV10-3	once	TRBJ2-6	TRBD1	CAIRVQGGYSSGANVLTF	TGTGCCATCAGGGTACAGGGGGGATATTCGTCTGGGGCCAACGTCCTGACTTTC
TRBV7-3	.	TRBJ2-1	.	CASSLGGANEQFF	TGTGCCAGCAGCTTGGGGGGCGCGAATGAGCAGTTCTTC
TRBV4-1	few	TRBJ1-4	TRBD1	CASSQPGQEDEKLFF	TGCGCCAGCAGCCAGCCGGGACAGGAGGATGAAAAACTGTTTTTT
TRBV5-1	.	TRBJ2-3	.	CASSLVGTPFDTQYF	TGCGCCAGCAGCTTGGTAGGGACGCCCTTCGATACGCAGTATTTT
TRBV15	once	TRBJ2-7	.	CATSMGRGPYEQYF	TGTGCCACCAGCATGGGACGGGGCCCCTACGAGCAGTACTTC
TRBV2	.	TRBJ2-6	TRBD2	CASRELAGSGANVLTF	TGTGCCAGCAGAGAACTAGCGGGATCTGGGGCCAACGTCCTGACTTTC
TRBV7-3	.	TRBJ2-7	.	CASSLGSGEQYF	TGTGCCAGCAGCTTAGGAAGCGGGGAGCAGTACTTC
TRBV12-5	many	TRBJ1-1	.	CASGLYQVELNTEAFF	TGTGCTAGTGGTTTGTACCAGGTCGAATTGAACACTGAAGCTTTCTTT
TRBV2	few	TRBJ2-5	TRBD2	CASSDTRGVETQYF	TGTGCCAGCAGTGATACGCGGGGGGTGGAGACCCAGTACTTC
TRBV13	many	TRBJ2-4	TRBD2	CASSLTSGRNIQYF	TGTGCCAGCAGCTTGACTAGCGGGCGGAACATTCAGTACTTC
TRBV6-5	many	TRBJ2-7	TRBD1	CASSYSSGQISYEQYF	TGTGCCAGCAGTTACTCCTCGGGACAGATTTCCTACGAGCAGTACTTC
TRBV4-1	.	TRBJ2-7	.	CAGSPRSGGYEQYF	TGCGCCGGCAGCCCCCGTTCTGGGGGCTACGAGCAGTACTTC
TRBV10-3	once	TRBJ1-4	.	CASTNEGGAEEKLFF	TGTGCCAGCACCAACGAGGGGGGCGCGGAGGAAAAACTGTTTTTT
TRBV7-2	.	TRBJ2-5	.	CASSWPGEETQYF	TGTGCCAGCAGCTGGCCAGGGGAGGAGACCCAGTACTTC
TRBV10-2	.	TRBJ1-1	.	CASSHGLNSEAFF	TGCGCCAGCTCACACGGACTAAACAGTGAAGCTTTCTTT
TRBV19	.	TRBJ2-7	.	CASSSTGTPYEQYF	TGTGCCAGTAGTTCAACAGGGACCCCGTACGAGCAGTACTTC
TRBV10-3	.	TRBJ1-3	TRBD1	CAIVGTGGSGNTIYF	TGTGCCATCGTGGGGACAGGGGGATCTGGAAACACCATATATTTT
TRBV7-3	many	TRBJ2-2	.	CASSTTWRGNTGELFF	TGTGCCAGCAGCACCACTTGGAGGGGCAACACCGGGGAGCTGTTTTTT
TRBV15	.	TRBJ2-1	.	CATSNRGGGNNEQFF	TGTGCCACCAGCAACCGGGGTGGGGGTAACAATGAGCAGTTCTTC
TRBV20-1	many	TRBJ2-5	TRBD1	CSARDRTGPWYQETQYF	TGCAGTGCTAGAGACCGGACAGGGCCTTGGTACCAAGAGACCCAGTACTTC
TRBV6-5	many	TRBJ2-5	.	CASSYSPGNGETQYF	TGTGCCAGCAGTTACTCCCCAGGGAACGGGGAGACCCAGTACTTC
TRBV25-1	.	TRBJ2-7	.	CASSGGGRGTEAYEQYF	TGTGCCAGCAGTGGGGGGGGCAGGGGGACAGAAGCCTACGAGCAGTACTTC
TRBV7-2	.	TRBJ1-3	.	CASSLDSSGSTIYF	TGTGCCAGCAGCTTGGACAGCTCTGGAAGCACCATATATTTT
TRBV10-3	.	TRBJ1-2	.	CAISDQGISYGYTF	TGTGCCATCAGCGACCAGGGGATATCCTATGGCTACACCTTC
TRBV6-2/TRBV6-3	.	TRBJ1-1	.	CASRTKWDGLNTEAFF	TGTGCCAGCAGAACCAAATGGGACGGCTTGAACACTGAAGCTTTCTTT
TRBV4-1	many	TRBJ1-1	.	CASSQDRANTEAFF	TGCGCCAGCAGCCAAGACAGGGCGAACACTGAAGCTTTCTTT
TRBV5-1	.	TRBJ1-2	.	CASSSQGLVYGYTF	TGCGCCAGCAGCTCGCAGGGGCTAGTCTATGGCTACACCTTC